This T cell receptor (beta chain) was profiled in a study of shared clonotypes between healthy human individuals (dated by TCRdb to 2019 to 2021). With regard to the full study: The cohort included a few men and two women between 18 and 49 years of age. For each donor, CD4 naive and CD4 memory were each given three plates, CD8 naive was given two plates, and CD8 memory was given one plate. The study deeply sequenced blood TCR repertoires of about 5 healthy adults to estimate repertoire size and the extent of clonotype sharing between individuals. Different laboratories and diverse techniques were used to prepare libraries and sequence TCR repertoires, to increase sequencing depth and limit assay-specific biases. Between about 0.94 and 10 billion PBMCs per donor were obtained by leukapheresis. What the authors observed across the whole study: Across several donors, 4.5% to 6.5% of naive CD4, 3% to 3.5% of naive CD8, 2.3% of memory CD4, and under 0.45% of memory CD8 clonotypes were shared. Sampling was restricted to blood, and TCR repertoires in tissues likely differ from the TCR repertoires found in blood. Based on pairwise subsampling, the degree of clonotype sharing among donors was expected to be affected by sequencing depth. Higher generation probabilities were observed for clonotypes shared by all four sorted-subset donors than for non-shared clonotypes. Naive subsets generally had larger estimated clonotype richness than memory subsets. Even with the large sequencing depth, rarefaction of the sorted-subset datasets indicated that sequencing was incomplete. Because the study included a small number of donors, the genetic and exposure-history diversity represented was limited.

TCR CDR3 regions were amplified from genomic DNA by multiplex PCR using the deep immunoSEQ assay. For each cell subset, the extracted genomic DNA was distributed evenly across all wells of several immunoSEQ 96-well plates, and each plate served as one replicate. For sorted subsets, approximately 200 ng of genomic DNA, equivalent to around 29,000 T cell genomes, went into each replicate PCR. The purified libraries were quantified using a Qubit 3.0 fluorometer, sized with a Bioanalyzer 2100, and then quantified again using the KAPA Library Quantification kit. Each immunoSEQ 96-well plate was sequenced on its own single-read 150-cycle Illumina NextSeq 550 flow cell. Per the original workflow: Because the immunoSEQ output held only junctional sequences and lacked quality scores, the filtering could not match the filtering applied to full-length reads. Sequences were annotated with PyIR, a Python wrapper for IgBLAST v1.9, using IMGT germline references to assign V/J genes and CDR3. Any read was removed if the V/J assignment was weak (E-value above 1e-6), the CDR3 was missing, or the read contained stop codons, out-of-frame junctions, or ambiguous translated residues. V3J clonotypes were defined as sequences sharing the same inferred V gene, J gene, and CDR3 amino acid sequence. To compute the percentage overlap between repertoires, the number of shared unique clonotypes was divided by the size of the smaller repertoire. Repertoire richness was assessed with RTK rarefaction, the Chao1 estimator, and Recon v2.1 estimates of unobserved clonotypes. Generation probabilities for all TCRbeta clonotypes obtained by the gDNA method from several donors were computed using OLGA. TCRdb provides this immuneACCESS table in a form limited to in-frame rearrangements. Some clones are lacking; in checked studies, under half of them reflect an unresolved V gene, and why the rest are absent is not known. The V and J calls and the clone size are those of that table, but D and trimming were determined from the DNA. The sample contains about 1.5 million clones, around 98% of them found a single time. Of the sample, roughly 0.4% falls within the top ten clones.

The germline V gene gives CDR1 as SGHRS and CDR2 as YFSETQ. The CDR3 holds 14 amino acids from the cysteine to the phenylalanine. The retained sequence is limited to the CDR3, 42 bases, with the frame set at the first base. The trim is 0 bases for V and 5 bases for J, with a gap of 8 bases between the germline ends. Concerning this clone itself: The antigen this receptor binds is unknown. No base quality values were provided; no much bigger clone lies one nucleotide off.

The donors were healthy, HIV-negative adults with no recently reported acute infections or vaccinations. Every donor was a Caucasian adult living in Nashville, Tennessee, USA. CD4+ T cells were enriched through magnetic negative selection, after which naive cells were positively selected on CD45RA and the remaining negative fraction served as the memory subset. Blood was collected by leukapheresis, and PBMCs were isolated by Ficoll-Histopaque density gradient centrifugation and then cryopreserved in liquid nitrogen vapor phase. Analytical flow cytometry was used to check the purity and quantity of every magnetically sorted T cell population. Genomic DNA was isolated from each sorted fraction and quantified by UV absorbance on a Nanodrop 2000c.

The specimen was naive CD4+ T cells sorted from blood. Interpreted using the paper, the cell subset or site label stands for: CD45RA+ positively selected. The receptor was derived from a man aged 25 to 45 in good health. The rearranged segments are TRBV5-1 and TRBJ2-2; no confident D gene assignment can be made. For the CDR3, the sequence is CASSLGPGTGELFF. The nucleotides read TGCGCCAGCAGCTTGGGTCCTGGTACCGGGGAGCTGTTTTTT.